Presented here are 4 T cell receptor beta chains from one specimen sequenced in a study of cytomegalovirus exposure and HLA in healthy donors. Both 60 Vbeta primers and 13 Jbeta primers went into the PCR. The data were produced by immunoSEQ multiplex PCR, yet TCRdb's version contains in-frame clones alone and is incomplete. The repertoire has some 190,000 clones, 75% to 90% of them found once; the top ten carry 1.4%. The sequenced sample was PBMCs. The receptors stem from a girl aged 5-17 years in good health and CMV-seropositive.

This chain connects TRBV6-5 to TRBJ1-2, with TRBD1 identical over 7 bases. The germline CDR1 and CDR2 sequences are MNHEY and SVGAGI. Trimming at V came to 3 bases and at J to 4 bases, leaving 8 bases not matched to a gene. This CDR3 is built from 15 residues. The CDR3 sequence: CASSYDFNRGYGYTF. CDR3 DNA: TGTGCCAGCAGTTATGATTTCAACAGGGGCTATGGCTACACCTTC.

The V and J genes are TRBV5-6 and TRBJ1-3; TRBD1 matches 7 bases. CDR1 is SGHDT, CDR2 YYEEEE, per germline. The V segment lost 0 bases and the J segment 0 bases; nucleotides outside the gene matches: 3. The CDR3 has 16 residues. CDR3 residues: CASSLDRGFSGNTIYF. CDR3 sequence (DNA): TGTGCCAGCAGCTTGGACAGGGGCTTCTCTGGAAACACCATATATTTT. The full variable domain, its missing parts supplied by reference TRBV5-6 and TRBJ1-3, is DAGVTQSPTHLIKTRGQQVTLRCSPKSGHDTVSWYQQALGQGPQFIFQYYEEEERQRGNFPDRFSGHQFPNYSSELNVNALLLGDSALYLCASSLDRGFSGNTIYFGEGSWLTVV.

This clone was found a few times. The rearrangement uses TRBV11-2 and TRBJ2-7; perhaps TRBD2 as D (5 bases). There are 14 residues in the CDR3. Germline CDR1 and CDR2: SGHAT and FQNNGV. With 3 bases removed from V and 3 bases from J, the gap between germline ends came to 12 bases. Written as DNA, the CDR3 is TGTGCCAGCAGCTTGGGGAGCGGAGGCTACGAGCAGTACTTC. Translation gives CASSLGSGGYEQYF.

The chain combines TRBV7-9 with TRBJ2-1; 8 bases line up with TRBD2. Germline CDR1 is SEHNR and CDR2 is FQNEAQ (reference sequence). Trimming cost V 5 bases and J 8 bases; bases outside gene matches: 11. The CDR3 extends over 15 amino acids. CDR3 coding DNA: TGTGCCAGCAGCCTTGGTAGCGGGATTGTCCATGAGCAGTTCTTC. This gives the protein CASSLGSGIVHEQFF.